Sequencing of this TCR beta chain was carried out in a study of blood T cell repertoires in COVID-19. Study at large: Samples representing acute and convalescent COVID-19 were sourced from the United States, Italy and Spain.

Trimming took 4 bases from V and 5 from J, leaving 18 bases between them. The germline gives CDR1 SGHDT, CDR2 YYEEEE. The CDR3 totals 16 residues. Original processing methods: How many nucleated cells were present was estimated from reference gene primer amplification. Libraries were prepared by immunoSEQ multiplex PCR; TCRdb keeps only in-frame clonotypes and omits some of them. V and J calls and clone size are as listed in that table; D and trimming were resolved from the DNA. Of 240,000 or so clones in the sample, roughly 79% are singletons; the top ten hold 6.5% to 8.5%. Followed longitudinally, the Seattle patients had been enrolled during active infection.

Sequencing was carried out using peripheral blood. The chain joins TRBV5-6 to TRBJ1-4; D unclear. This receptor was taken from a woman of 80 years or more with COVID-19, enrolled during active disease. CDR3 protein: CASSRYSPGLNEKLFF. In DNA, the CDR3 is TGTGCCAGCAGCCGTTATTCGCCGGGGTTAAATGAAAAACTGTTTTTT.